This T cell receptor beta chain was documented in a study of T cell repertoires in cytomegalovirus infection. Study-wide background: Alongside well-studied HLA-B-restricted CMV epitopes, recently identified HLA-C-restricted CMV epitopes were also used.

Findings and limits, study-wide: Dominating the ex vivo response were TCR beta clonotypes that were CMV-specific and HLA-C-restricted.

The germline V gene has CDR1 MNHEY and CDR2 SVGAGI. The CDR3 loop spans 14 amino acids. After removal of 8 bases from V and 3 bases from J, the junction contained 7 bases not matched to a gene. This clonotype was seen only a few times. The antigen remains unidentified. TCRdb re-called the reads with MiXCR, one entry per CDR3 protein. Of roughly 920,000 distinct CDR3 sequences listed, more than 25% are singletons. The sequencing used cultured CD8+ T cells from PBMCs, collected from culture after CMV antigen stimulation. The source of this sequence is a human donor in good health (CMV status not recorded). Some clones in this sample may be carry-over from other donors' samples. V usage is TRBV6-5 and J usage is TRBJ2-1; 7 nucleotides line up with TRBD1. CDR3 DNA sequence: TGTGCCAGCGGGATCTCAGGGGGCTACAATGAGCAGTTCTTC. This codes for CASGISGGYNEQFF.